Reported below is one T cell receptor (beta chain). The germline gene is not matched at one end of the junction; a read error may be the cause. Three rounds of nested PCR, following a modified ARM-PCR protocol, produced the TCRbeta library. Each CDR3 protein is one row after TCRdb ran MiXCR on the multiplex PCR reads. Among approximately 70,000 distinct CDR3 sequences listed, about three quarters were seen once. This sample was included in a study of tumor and adjacent non-tumor tissue in lung cancer. The template was RNA from unsorted bulk tissue. CDR3 size: 11 residues. Germline CDR1 WSHSY, CDR2 SAAADI.

This clonotype was sampled from a man aged 55 to 69 with non-small cell lung cancer. The specimen was lung tumor tissue. The chain couples TRBV10-2 to TRBJ2-7; no firm D call. Here the CDR3 reads CASNPADEKYF. CDR3 sequence (DNA): TGCGCCAGCAACCCGGCGGACGAGAAGTACTTC.